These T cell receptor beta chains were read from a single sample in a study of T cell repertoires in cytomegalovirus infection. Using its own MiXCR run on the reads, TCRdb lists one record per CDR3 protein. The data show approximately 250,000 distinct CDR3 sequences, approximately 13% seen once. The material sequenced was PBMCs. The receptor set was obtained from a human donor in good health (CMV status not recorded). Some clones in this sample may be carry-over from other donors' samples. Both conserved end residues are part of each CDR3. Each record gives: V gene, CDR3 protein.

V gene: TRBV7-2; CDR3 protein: CASSIPTSGIFTDTQYF
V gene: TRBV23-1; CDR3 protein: CASSQATGAHGYTF
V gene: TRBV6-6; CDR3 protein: CASSYSAREVADTQYF
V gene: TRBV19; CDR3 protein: CASSGGFSGNTIYF
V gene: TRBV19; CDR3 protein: CASSIWSGRQAGELFF
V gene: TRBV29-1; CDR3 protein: CSRTGAHEQYF
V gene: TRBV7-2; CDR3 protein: CASSLAGSGTYEQYF
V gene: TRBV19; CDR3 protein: CASSGGLTPYEQYF
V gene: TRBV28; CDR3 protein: CASNLSGQGREAFF
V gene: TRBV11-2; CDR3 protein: CASSPISTSPGPDTQYF
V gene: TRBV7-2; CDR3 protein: CASSLRLADTDTQYF
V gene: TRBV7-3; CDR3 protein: CASSLSIGGNEQFF
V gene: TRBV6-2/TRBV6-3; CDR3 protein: CASSRAGASGYEQYF
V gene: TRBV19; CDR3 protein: CASSTPRRGRDTEAFF
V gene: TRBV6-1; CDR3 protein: CASSQGDRRGNTIYF
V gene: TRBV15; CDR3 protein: CATSRDDRGGDTQYF
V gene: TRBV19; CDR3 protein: CASSIENGADTEAFF
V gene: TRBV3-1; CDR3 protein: CASSQPGTLNTEAFF
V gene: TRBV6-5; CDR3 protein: CATQRGGLTEAFF
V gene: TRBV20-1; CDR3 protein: CSAIGLAGGYEQYF
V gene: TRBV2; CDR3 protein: CASSGDRGATEAFF
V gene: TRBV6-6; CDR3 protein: CASITSGANTGELFF
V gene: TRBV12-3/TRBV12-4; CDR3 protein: CASSLLVGTGGGYTF
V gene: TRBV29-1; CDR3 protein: CSAYGQGNYNEQFF
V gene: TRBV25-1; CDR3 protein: CASSEAGQLYEQYF
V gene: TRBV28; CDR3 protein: CASSLPGQPENF
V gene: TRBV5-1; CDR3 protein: CASSLGQSNTEAFF
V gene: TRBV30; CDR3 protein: CAWSSRDRGETQYF
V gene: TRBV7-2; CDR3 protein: CASSILQGAVGNTIYF
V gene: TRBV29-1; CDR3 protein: CSVAPGTGSGYNSPLHF
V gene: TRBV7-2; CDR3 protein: CASSLENRAVNTGELFF
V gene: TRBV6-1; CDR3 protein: CASLTAYNSPLHF
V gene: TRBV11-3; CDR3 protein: CASSLGAGEQFF
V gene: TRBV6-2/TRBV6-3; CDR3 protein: CASSYSPGGNEQFF
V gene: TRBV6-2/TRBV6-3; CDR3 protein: CASSPPTTGYEQYF
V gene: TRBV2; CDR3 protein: CASSDLQGWDQPQHF
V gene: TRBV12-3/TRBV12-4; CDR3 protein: CASSRRAGRRTNGYTF
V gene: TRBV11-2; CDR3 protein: CASSLFGTLATNEKLFF
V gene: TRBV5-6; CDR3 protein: CASSLESGGPGGELFF
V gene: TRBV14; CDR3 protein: CASSQGGGQGYGKLFF
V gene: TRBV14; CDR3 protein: CASSRVVRGLNQPQHF